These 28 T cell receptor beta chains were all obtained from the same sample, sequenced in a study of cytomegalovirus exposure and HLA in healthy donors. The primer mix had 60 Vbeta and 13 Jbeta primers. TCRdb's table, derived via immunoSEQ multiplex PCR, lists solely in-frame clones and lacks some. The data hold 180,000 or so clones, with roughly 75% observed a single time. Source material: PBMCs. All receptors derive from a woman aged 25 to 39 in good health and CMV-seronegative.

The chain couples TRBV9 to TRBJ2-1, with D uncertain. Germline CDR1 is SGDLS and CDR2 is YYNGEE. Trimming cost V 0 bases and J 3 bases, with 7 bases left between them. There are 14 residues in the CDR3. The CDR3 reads CASSVGNSYNEQFF. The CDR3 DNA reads TGTGCCAGCAGCGTAGGAAACAGCTACAATGAGCAGTTCTTC.

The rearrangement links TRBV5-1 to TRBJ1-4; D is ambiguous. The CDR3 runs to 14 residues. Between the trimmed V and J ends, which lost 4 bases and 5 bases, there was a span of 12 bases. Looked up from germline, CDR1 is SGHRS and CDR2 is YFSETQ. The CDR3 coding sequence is TGCGCCAGCAGCCGGACTCGAAGAAATGAAAAACTGTTTTTT. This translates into CASSRTRRNEKLFF.

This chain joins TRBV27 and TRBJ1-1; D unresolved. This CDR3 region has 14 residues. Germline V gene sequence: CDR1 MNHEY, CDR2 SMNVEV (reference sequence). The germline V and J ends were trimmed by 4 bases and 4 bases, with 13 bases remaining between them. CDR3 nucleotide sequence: TGTGCCAGCAGTTGGGAGGGTGGGAGCACTGAAGCTTTCTTT. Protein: CASSWEGGSTEAFF.

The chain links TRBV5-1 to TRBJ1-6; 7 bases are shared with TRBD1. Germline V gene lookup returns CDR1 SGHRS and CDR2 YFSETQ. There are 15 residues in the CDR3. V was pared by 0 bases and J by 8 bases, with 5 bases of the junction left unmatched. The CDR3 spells CASSLAGQKDSPLHF. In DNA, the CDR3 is TGCGCCAGCAGCTTGGCGGGACAGAAGGATTCACCCCTCCACTTT.

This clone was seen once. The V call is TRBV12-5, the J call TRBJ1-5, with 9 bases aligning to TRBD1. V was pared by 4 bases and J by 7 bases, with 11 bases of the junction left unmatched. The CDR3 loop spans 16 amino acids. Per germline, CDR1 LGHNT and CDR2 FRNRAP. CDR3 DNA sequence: TGTGCTAGTGGTTCCCCGGACAGGGGTTCCGGCCAGCCCCAGCATTTT. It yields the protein CASGSPDRGSGQPQHF.

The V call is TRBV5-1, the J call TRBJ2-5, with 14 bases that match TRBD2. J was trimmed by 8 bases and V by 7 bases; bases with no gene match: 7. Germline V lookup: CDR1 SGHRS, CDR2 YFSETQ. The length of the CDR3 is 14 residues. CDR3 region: CASLQTSGGATQYF. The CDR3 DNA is TGCGCCAGCCTACAGACTAGCGGGGGGGCTACCCAGTACTTC.

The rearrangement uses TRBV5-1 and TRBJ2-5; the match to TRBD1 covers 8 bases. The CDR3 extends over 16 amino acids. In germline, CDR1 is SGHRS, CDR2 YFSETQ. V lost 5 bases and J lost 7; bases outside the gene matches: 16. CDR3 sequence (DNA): TGCGCCAGCAGTTACCTTACCCCTTCAGGGGGCGTGACCCAGTACTTC. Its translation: CASSYLTPSGGVTQYF.

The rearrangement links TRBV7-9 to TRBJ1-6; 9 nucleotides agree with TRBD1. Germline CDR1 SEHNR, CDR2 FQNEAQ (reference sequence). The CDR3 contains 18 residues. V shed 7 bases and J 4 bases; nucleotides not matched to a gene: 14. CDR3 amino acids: CASTRATGGTRYNSPLHF. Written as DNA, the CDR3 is TGTGCCAGCACGAGAGCTACAGGGGGCACTAGGTATAATTCACCCCTCCACTTT.

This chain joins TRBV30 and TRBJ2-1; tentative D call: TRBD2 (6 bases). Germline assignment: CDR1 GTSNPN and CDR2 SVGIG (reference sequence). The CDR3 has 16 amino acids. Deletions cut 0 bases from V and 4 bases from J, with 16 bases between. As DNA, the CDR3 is TGTGCCTGGAGTGTAGGTGGTAGTGGGAGGTACAATGAGCAGTTCTTC. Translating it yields CAWSVGGSGRYNEQFF.

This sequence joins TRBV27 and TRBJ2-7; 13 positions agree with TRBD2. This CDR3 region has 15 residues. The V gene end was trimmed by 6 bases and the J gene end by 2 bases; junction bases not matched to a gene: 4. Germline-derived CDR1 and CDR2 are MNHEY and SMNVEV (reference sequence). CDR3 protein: CASSILAGGPYEQYF. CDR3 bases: TGTGCCAGCAGCATACTAGCGGGGGGGCCCTACGAGCAGTACTTC.

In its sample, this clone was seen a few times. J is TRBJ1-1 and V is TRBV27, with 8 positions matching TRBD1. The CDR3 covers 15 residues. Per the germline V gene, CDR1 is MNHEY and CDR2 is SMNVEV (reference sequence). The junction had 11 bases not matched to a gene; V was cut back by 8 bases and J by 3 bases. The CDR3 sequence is CASGPTGEVHTEAFF. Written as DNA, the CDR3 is TGTGCCAGCGGCCCGACAGGGGAGGTTCACACTGAAGCTTTCTTT.

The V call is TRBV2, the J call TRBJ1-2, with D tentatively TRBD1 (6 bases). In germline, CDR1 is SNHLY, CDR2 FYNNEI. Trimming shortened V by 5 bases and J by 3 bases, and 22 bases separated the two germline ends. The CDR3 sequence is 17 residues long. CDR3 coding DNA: TGTGCCAGCAGTTCAATAGATCCTCGGACAGCGGACTATGGCTACACCTTC. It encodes CASSSIDPRTADYGYTF.

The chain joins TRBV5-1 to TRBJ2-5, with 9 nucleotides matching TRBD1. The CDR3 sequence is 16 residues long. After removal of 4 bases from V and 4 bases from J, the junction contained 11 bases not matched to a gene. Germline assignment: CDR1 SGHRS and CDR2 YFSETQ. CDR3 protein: CASSEGGTGRRETQYF. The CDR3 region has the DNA TGCGCCAGCAGCGAAGGGGGGACAGGGAGGAGAGAGACCCAGTACTTC.

The DNA for the CDR3 is TGTGCCACCGAGGCCGGGGAGAACATGAACACTGAAGCTTTCTTT. This encodes CATEAGENMNTEAFF. The chain has TRBV19 and TRBJ1-1; D is unresolved. Germline values: CDR1 LNHDA, CDR2 SQIVND (reference sequence). This CDR3 is built from 15 residues. The V end lost 10 bases, the J end lost 0 bases, and 18 bases lay between the germline ends.

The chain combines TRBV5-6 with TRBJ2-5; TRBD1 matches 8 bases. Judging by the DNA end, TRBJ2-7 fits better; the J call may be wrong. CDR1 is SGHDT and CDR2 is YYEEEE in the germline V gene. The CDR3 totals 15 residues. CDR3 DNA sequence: TGTGCCAGCAGCGGTACAACAGGGGGTCCCTACGAGCAGTACTTC. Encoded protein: CASSGTTGGPYEQYF.

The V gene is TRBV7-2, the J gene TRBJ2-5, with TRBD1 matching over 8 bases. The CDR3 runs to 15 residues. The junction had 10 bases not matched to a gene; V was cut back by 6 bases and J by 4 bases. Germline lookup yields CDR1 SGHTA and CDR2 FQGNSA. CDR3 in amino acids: CASSFSGGAGETQYF. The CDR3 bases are TGTGCCAGCAGTTTCTCAGGGGGCGCAGGAGAGACCCAGTACTTC. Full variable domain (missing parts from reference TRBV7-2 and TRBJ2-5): GAGVSQSPSNKVTEKGKDVELRCDPISGHTALYWYRQSLGQGLEFLIYFQGNSAPDKSGLPSDRFSAERTGGSVSTLTIQRTQQEDSAVYLCASSFSGGAGETQYFGPGTRLLVL.

The chain's CDR3 is CAWSVSPQGAVEQFF. The CDR3 region has the DNA TGTGCCTGGAGTGTATCCCCACAGGGGGCGGTTGAGCAGTTCTTC. V is TRBV30 and J is TRBJ2-1; TRBD1 matches 9 bases. V shed 0 bases, J shed 9 bases, and the junction held 9 bases outside the gene matches. The CDR3 runs to 15 residues. Germline assignment: CDR1 GTSNPN and CDR2 SVGIG (reference sequence).

As DNA, the CDR3 is TGTGCCAGCAGAACGGGACAGACCAGTTACAATGAGCAGTTCTTC. It codes for CASRTGQTSYNEQFF. This chain joins TRBV6-1 and TRBJ2-1; TRBD1 aligns across 7 bases. With 6 bases clipped from V and 4 bases from J, the junction kept 9 bases outside the gene matches. The CDR3 length is 15 residues. CDR1 and CDR2 (germline): MNHNS, SASEGT.

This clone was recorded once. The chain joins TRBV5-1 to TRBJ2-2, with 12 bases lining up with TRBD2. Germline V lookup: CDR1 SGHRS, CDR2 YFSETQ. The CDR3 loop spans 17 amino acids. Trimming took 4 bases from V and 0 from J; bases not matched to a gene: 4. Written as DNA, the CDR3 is TGCGCCAGCAGCGCCGGACTAGCGGGAACGAACACCGGGGAGCTGTTTTTT. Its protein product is CASSAGLAGTNTGELFF.

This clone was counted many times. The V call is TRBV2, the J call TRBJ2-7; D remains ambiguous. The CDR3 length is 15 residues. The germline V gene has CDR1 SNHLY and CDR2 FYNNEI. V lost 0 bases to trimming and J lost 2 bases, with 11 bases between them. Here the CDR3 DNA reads TGTGCCAGCAGTGAAGCACTGACTGAGCCCTACGAGCAGTACTTC. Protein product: CASSEALTEPYEQYF.

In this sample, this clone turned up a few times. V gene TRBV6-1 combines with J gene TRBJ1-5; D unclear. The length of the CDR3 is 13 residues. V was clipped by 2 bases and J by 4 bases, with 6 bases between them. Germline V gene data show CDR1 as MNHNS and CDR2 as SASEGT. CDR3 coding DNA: TGTGCCAGCAGTGAAAAGGAGAATCAGCCCCAGCATTTT. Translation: CASSEKENQPQHF.

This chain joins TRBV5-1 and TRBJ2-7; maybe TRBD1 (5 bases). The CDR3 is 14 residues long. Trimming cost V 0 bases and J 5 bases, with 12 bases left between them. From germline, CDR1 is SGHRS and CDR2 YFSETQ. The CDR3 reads CASSLVARANEQYF. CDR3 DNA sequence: TGCGCCAGCAGCTTGGTAGCCAGGGCCAACGAGCAGTACTTC.

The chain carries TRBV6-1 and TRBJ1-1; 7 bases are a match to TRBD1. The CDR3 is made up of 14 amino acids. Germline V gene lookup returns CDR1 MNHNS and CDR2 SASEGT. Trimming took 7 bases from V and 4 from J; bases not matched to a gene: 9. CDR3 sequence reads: CASNRDRDATEAFF. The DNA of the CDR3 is TGTGCCAGCAACCGAGACAGGGACGCCACTGAAGCTTTCTTT.

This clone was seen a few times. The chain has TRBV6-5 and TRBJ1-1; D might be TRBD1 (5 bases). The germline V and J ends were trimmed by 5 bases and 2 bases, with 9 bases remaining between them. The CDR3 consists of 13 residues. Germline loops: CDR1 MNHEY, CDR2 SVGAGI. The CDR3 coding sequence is TGTGCCAGCAGTGCGACAGAAAACACTGAAGCTTTCTTT. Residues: CASSATENTEAFF.

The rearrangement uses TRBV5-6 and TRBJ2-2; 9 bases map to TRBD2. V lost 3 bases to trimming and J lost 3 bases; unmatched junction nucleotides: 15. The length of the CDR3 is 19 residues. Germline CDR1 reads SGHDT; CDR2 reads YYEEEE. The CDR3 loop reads CASSSTGLADNQDTGELFF. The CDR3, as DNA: TGTGCCAGCAGCTCTACGGGACTAGCAGATAACCAGGACACCGGGGAGCTGTTTTTT.

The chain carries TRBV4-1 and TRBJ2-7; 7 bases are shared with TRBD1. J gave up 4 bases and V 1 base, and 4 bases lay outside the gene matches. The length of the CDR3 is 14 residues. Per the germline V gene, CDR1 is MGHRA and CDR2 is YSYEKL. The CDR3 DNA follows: TGCGCCAGCAGCCAAGGGGCAGGGGGTTACGAGCAGTACTTC. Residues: CASSQGAGGYEQYF.

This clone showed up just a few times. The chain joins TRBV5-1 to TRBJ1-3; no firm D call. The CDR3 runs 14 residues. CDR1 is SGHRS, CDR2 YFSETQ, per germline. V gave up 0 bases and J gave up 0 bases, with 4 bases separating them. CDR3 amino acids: CASSLDSSGNTIYF. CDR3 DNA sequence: TGCGCCAGCAGCTTGGACAGCTCTGGAAACACCATATATTTT.

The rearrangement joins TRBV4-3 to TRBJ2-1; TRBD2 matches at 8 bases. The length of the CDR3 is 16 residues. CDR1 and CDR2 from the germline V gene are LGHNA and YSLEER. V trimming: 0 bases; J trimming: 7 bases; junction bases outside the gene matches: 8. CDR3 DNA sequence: TGCGCCAGCAGCCAAGATTGGGCGGGGGGACGTAATGAGCAGTTCTTC. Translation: CASSQDWAGGRNEQFF.